These T cell receptor beta chains were read from a single sample in a study of human T cells and chemical hapten exposure. TCRdb reprocessed the RACE reads via MiXCR and lists one record per CDR3 protein. The sample has more than 250,000 distinct CDR3 sequences, around 7% seen once; the top ten hold 1.2%. The sequencing here drew on whole blood, taken in connection with sensitization to the hapten diphenylcyclopropenone (DPC). Receptors originate from a man younger than 30 with alopecia areata. Some clones in this sample may be carry-over from other donors' samples. CDR3s include the opening cysteine and the closing phenylalanine or tryptophan. The D gene is left open where the match is weak. Clone size is not always given. Where it is, it says once, few, many or a class for expanded clones.

v_call,clone_size,d_call,j_call,cdr3_nt,cdr3_aa
TRBV7-9,few,NA,TRBJ1-2,TGTGCCAGCAGCTTACTTGACGAGGGCTACACCTTC,CASSLLDEGYTF
TRBV5-6,few,NA,TRBJ2-7,TGTGCCAGCAGCTTGGTCAGCGCGGACTACGAGCAGTACTTC,CASSLVSADYEQYF
TRBV11-2,few,NA,TRBJ1-2,TGTGCCAGCAGCGGACACAACTATGGCTACACCTTC,CASSGHNYGYTF
TRBV2,many,NA,TRBJ1-2,TGTGCCAGCAGGACAGCAGGGTTGGGAGCCTATGGCTACACCTTC,CASRTAGLGAYGYTF
TRBV14,NA,NA,TRBJ2-3,TGTGCCAGCGCCCGGACGGGGACCGCCACAGATACGCAGTATTTT,CASARTGTATDTQYF
TRBV7-8,NA,NA,TRBJ2-3,TGTGCCAGCAGGGGGTGGTCGACAGATACGCAGTATTTT,CASRGWSTDTQYF
TRBV10-3,few,TRBD2,TRBJ2-7,TGTGCCATCAATCCGGGACTAGCCTACGAGCAGTACTTC,CAINPGLAYEQYF
TRBV2,NA,NA,TRBJ2-3,TGTGCCAGCAGTTCTGATGGGGACACAGATACGCAGTATTTT,CASSSDGDTDTQYF
TRBV3-1,NA,TRBD1,TRBJ1-5,TGTGCCAGCAGCCCGACAGGGGGCTTCAATCAGCCCCAGCATTTT,CASSPTGGFNQPQHF
TRBV5-1,NA,NA,TRBJ1-3,TGCGTCAGCAGCTCAGGAAGCTCTGGAAACACCATATATTTT,CVSSSGSSGNTIYF
TRBV6-2/TRBV6-3,NA,NA,TRBJ1-2,TGTGCCAGCAGTTGGTCTGGATTCCAGGGGTACTATGGCTACACCTTC,CASSWSGFQGYYGYTF
TRBV6-5,many,TRBD1,TRBJ1-5,TGTGCCAGCAGCCCTGACAGGGTTCTACCCCAGCATTTT,CASSPDRVLPQHF
TRBV14,NA,TRBD1,TRBJ2-7,TGTGCCAGCAGTTACGGACAGGTCGGGTTATACGAGCAGTACTTC,CASSYGQVGLYEQYF
TRBV5-1,many,NA,TRBJ2-3,TGCGCCAGCAGCTTCAGTGGCGGCGGGGGCACAGATACGCAGTATTTT,CASSFSGGGGTDTQYF
TRBV3-1,few,TRBD1,TRBJ2-2,TGTGCCAGCAGCCCACGGACAGGATCGAACACCGGGGAGCTGTTTTTT,CASSPRTGSNTGELFF
TRBV20-1,NA,TRBD1,TRBJ1-5,TGCAGTGCCAGGGACAGGGTGGGGCTGAATCAGCCCCAGCATTTT,CSARDRVGLNQPQHF
TRBV3-1,few,NA,TRBJ1-5,TGTGCCAGCAGCCAAGGGGGGGGCGTAAATCAGCCCCAGCATTTT,CASSQGGGVNQPQHF
TRBV29-1,many,NA,TRBJ2-3,TGCAGCGTTGAGAGAACAGGGACTAGCACAGATACGCAGTATTTT,CSVERTGTSTDTQYF
TRBV10-2,few,NA,TRBJ1-1,TGCGCCAGCAGGACTACCCGGGCCTTGAACACTGAAGCTTTCTTT,CASRTTRALNTEAFF
TRBV2,NA,NA,TRBJ2-2,TGTGCCAGCAGCCCGGCCCGTCTCAACACCGGGGAGCTGTTTTTT,CASSPARLNTGELFF
TRBV7-3,few,TRBD1,TRBJ2-5,TGTGCCAGCAGCCCACAGGGGGCGGGGGAGACCCAGTACTTC,CASSPQGAGETQYF
TRBV28,NA,TRBD2,TRBJ2-3,TGTGCCAGCAGTTTACGTTCGGTGACTAGCGGGGGCCTCACAGATACGCAGTATTTT,CASSLRSVTSGGLTDTQYF
TRBV4-1,few,TRBD1,TRBJ1-6,TGCGCCAGCAGCCAAGGGATGACAGGGGAGCAGAATTCACCCCTCCACTTT,CASSQGMTGEQNSPLHF
TRBV20-1,NA,NA,TRBJ2-3,TGCAGTGCGAGGTGGAGGGGGGTGAGAGATACGCAGTATTTT,CSARWRGVRDTQYF
TRBV11-2,many,NA,TRBJ2-3,TGTGCCAGCAGCTTACGAGTTACAGATACGCAGTATTTT,CASSLRVTDTQYF
TRBV7-9,few,TRBD1,TRBJ2-7,TGTGCCAGCAGCTTTGCTATCGGACAGGCGCTTGGGTACGAGCAGTACTTC,CASSFAIGQALGYEQYF
TRBV11-2,NA,NA,TRBJ2-7,TGTGCCAGCAGCTTAGTCACTGGGTTAGTCCCCTACGAGCAGTACTTC,CASSLVTGLVPYEQYF
TRBV4-2,few,NA,TRBJ2-7,TGTGCCAGCAGCCAAGATGTTCAGGAAACCTCCTACGAGCAGTACTTC,CASSQDVQETSYEQYF
TRBV25-1,NA,NA,TRBJ1-4,TGTGCCACCCTCAGCGGCGTTACTAATGAAAAACTGTTTTTT,CATLSGVTNEKLFF
TRBV14,few,NA,TRBJ2-3,TGTGCCAGCAGCCAAGATGTGATTGGCACAGATACGCAGTATTTT,CASSQDVIGTDTQYF
TRBV28,many,NA,TRBJ2-7,TGTGCCAGCAGTTCCGGACGGACTTCTCGGGGTTACGAGCAGTACTTC,CASSSGRTSRGYEQYF
TRBV10-3,NA,NA,TRBJ1-5,TGTGCCATCAGTGATGGGGGGAGGGTTGGTCAGCCCCAGCATTTT,CAISDGGRVGQPQHF
TRBV5-8,NA,NA,TRBJ1-1,TGTGCCAGCAGCTTAAAACTGCTCTTCGACGGGTCGAACACTGAAGCTTTCTTT,CASSLKLLFDGSNTEAFF
TRBV10-3,many,NA,TRBJ1-2,TGTGCCACCACGAGAGACAGATCTAACTATGGCTACACCTTC,CATTRDRSNYGYTF
TRBV4-3,NA,TRBD1,TRBJ2-5,TGCGCCAGCAGCCACCAGACAGGGGTCCAAGAGACCCAGTACTTC,CASSHQTGVQETQYF
TRBV20-1,NA,TRBD1,TRBJ1-3,TGCAGTGCCCGGGGACAGCCTGGAAACACCATATATTTT,CSARGQPGNTIYF
TRBV10-3,NA,NA,TRBJ1-2,TGTGCCATCAGTGAAGCCGGGACAATTGATGGCTACACCTTC,CAISEAGTIDGYTF
TRBV21-1,NA,NA,TRBJ2-2,TGTGCCAGCAGCCCCAGAGTGTCAGGGTCTACCGGGGAGCTGTTTTTT,CASSPRVSGSTGELFF
TRBV10-2,few,NA,TRBJ1-1,TGCGCCAGCAGTGAGTACCTTACTGGGCAGGCGAACACTGAAGCTTTCTTT,CASSEYLTGQANTEAFF
TRBV4-2,NA,TRBD1,TRBJ1-1,TGTGCCAGCAGCCAAGGGAGGGACAGGATGAACACTGAAGCTTTCTTT,CASSQGRDRMNTEAFF
TRBV7-2,few,NA,TRBJ2-2,TGTGCCAGCAGCTCCACTAGAGTGCGGAACACCGGGGAGCTGTTTTTT,CASSSTRVRNTGELFF
TRBV12-3/TRBV12-4,NA,NA,TRBJ1-1,TGTGCCAGCACCCGGGCCCTTGACACTGAAGCTTTCTTT,CASTRALDTEAFF
TRBV7-2,many,NA,TRBJ2-1,TGTGCCAGCAGCTTCATTGGCGGGGGCAACAATGAGCAGTTCTTC,CASSFIGGGNNEQFF
TRBV7-9,many,TRBD1,TRBJ1-5,TGTGCCAGCAGTCCAGACAGGGTCGGGAATCAGCCCCAGCATTTT,CASSPDRVGNQPQHF
TRBV12-3/TRBV12-4,few,NA,TRBJ2-7,TGTGCCAGCAGTTTGACACCGAAGGACCACGAGCAGTACTTC,CASSLTPKDHEQYF
TRBV19,few,NA,TRBJ1-6,TGTGCCAGTAGTCCCCCAGGGGAGCATTCACCCCTCCACTTT,CASSPPGEHSPLHF
TRBV4-3,NA,NA,TRBJ1-1,TGCGCCAGCAGCCAAGAGTCGATGAACACTGAAGCTTTCTTT,CASSQESMNTEAFF
TRBV6-5,few,NA,TRBJ1-1,TGTGCCAGCAGTTACTCAATCAACACTGAAGCTTTCTTT,CASSYSINTEAFF
TRBV6-2/TRBV6-3,NA,TRBD1,TRBJ2-7,TGTGCCAGCAGTTACGGGCCCCCAGGGGGCCCCACCTACGAGCAGTACTTC,CASSYGPPGGPTYEQYF
TRBV28,few,TRBD1,TRBJ1-5,TGTGCCAGCAGTTTACGACAGGGCGGGGGCAATCAGCCCCAGCATTTT,CASSLRQGGGNQPQHF
TRBV12-3/TRBV12-4,many,NA,TRBJ1-5,TGTGCCAGCAGTTTTGGCGGATATAGCAATCAGCCCCAGCATTTT,CASSFGGYSNQPQHF
TRBV4-3,few,NA,TRBJ1-6,TGCGCCAGCAGCCAAGATCCCGGCCCGCCCCTCCACTTT,CASSQDPGPPLHF
TRBV7-9,NA,NA,TRBJ2-2,TGTGCCAGCAGCCCCACGACGGACTACACCGGGGAGCTGTTTTTT,CASSPTTDYTGELFF
TRBV9,few,NA,TRBJ2-1,TGTGCCAGCCTGTCAGAAGGCTACAATGAGCAGTTCTTC,CASLSEGYNEQFF
TRBV7-2,NA,NA,TRBJ2-3,TGTGCCAGCAGCTTTACGGTCTCCCACACAGATACGCAGTATTTT,CASSFTVSHTDTQYF
TRBV7-2,NA,NA,TRBJ2-3,TGTGCCAGCAGCTTGTGGTTAGGGGCCGAGGGCACAGATACGCAGTATTTT,CASSLWLGAEGTDTQYF
TRBV10-3,few,NA,TRBJ2-2,TGTGCCATCAGTGAGTCACAGGGAACCGGGGAGCTGTTTTTT,CAISESQGTGELFF